These 19 T cell receptor beta chains originate from one sample sequenced in a study of CD8 T cells in ankylosing spondylitis. TCRdb re-derived calls from the 5' RACE reads in MiXCR, one entry per CDR3 protein. This table has approximately 300,000 distinct CDR3 sequences, roughly 20% appearing once. The specimen was blood, either unsorted or a sorted T cell fraction (not recorded which). The receptor source for this set is a female donor with ankylosing spondylitis or in good health (not recorded which).

This clonotype was recorded many times. The CDR3 coding sequence is TGCGCCAGCAGTCCTAGCGGGGGCTACGAGCAGTACTTC. Encoded protein: CASSPSGGYEQYF. V is TRBV10-2 and J is TRBJ2-7, with TRBD2 matching 10 bases. CDR1 is WSHSY, CDR2 SAAADI, per germline. Losses at the gene ends were 5 bases for V and 3 bases for J; bases not matched to a gene: 1. This CDR3 spans 13 amino acids.

This chain connects TRBV14 to TRBJ1-1; TRBD1 is a possible D gene (5 bases). Germline V CDR1 and CDR2: SGHDN, FVKESK. Deletions cut 0 bases from V and 8 bases from J, with 13 bases between. The CDR3 is 14 amino acids. The CDR3 is CASSQDGSWGEAFF. The CDR3 region has the DNA TGTGCCAGCAGCCAAGACGGGTCTTGGGGGGAAGCTTTCTTT.

This clonotype was detected only a few times. The V call is TRBV7-8, the J call TRBJ1-5, with no clear D. This CDR3 has 14 residues. The germline V gene encodes CDR1 SGHVS and CDR2 FQNEAQ. V lost 0 bases, J lost 5 bases, and 8 bases lay in between. The CDR3 here is CASSLAGIYQPQHF. The CDR3 DNA reads TGTGCCAGCAGCTTAGCGGGCATTTATCAGCCCCAGCATTTT.

The sample holds many counts of this clonotype. The CDR3 is CAISGQGHGTEAFF. The CDR3 bases are TGTGCCATCAGCGGACAGGGACATGGGACTGAAGCTTTCTTT. The chain links TRBV10-3 to TRBJ1-1; TRBD1 aligns across 8 bases. With 6 bases clipped from V and 5 bases from J, the junction kept 8 bases outside the gene matches. Germline assignment: CDR1 ENHRY and CDR2 SYGVKD. The CDR3 loop spans 14 amino acids.

The chain joins TRBV25-1 to TRBJ2-5; 12 nucleotides match TRBD2. The V and J ends lost 3 bases and 3 bases, in that order; junction bases with no gene match: 11. CDR1 and CDR2 from the germline V gene are MGHDK and SYGVNS. There are 18 residues in the CDR3. The chain's CDR3 is CASSDLETRLAGEETQYF. The CDR3 DNA reads TGTGCCAGCAGTGACCTCGAGACGCGACTAGCGGGAGAAGAGACCCAGTACTTC.

The table lists this clonotype with a few counts. The chain joins TRBV12-3 or TRBV12-4 to TRBJ2-1; D remains unclear. The CDR3 is 17 residues long. V lost 5 bases and J 4 bases, leaving 21 bases between the germline ends. This chain's CDR3 is CASSPPRATTTYNEQFF. The CDR3, as DNA: TGTGCCAGCAGTCCGCCCCGGGCTACCACAACATACAATGAGCAGTTCTTC.

Only a few counts were recorded for this clonotype. The chain employs TRBV20-1 and TRBJ2-2; TRBD2 matches at 12 bases. Germline lookup yields CDR1 DFQATT and CDR2 SNEGSKA (reference sequence). This CDR3 is built from 14 residues. V shed 5 bases, J shed 6 bases, and the junction held 4 bases outside the gene matches. The CDR3: CSAPSGRAPGELFF. In DNA, the CDR3 is TGCAGTGCTCCTAGCGGGAGGGCCCCCGGGGAGCTGTTTTTT.

V and J are TRBV6-1 and TRBJ2-1; D is ambiguous. CDR1 MNHNS and CDR2 SASEGT come from the germline V gene. The CDR3 loop spans 11 amino acids. Trimming took off 2 bases at V and 7 bases at J, with 3 bases between the two ends. CDR3 region: CASSERNEQFF. The CDR3 coding sequence is TGTGCCAGCAGTGAAAGGAATGAGCAGTTCTTC.

This clonotype was seen repeatedly, ten times or more. The chain recombines TRBV15 with TRBJ2-1; D unresolved. V lost 0 bases, J lost 6 bases, and 9 bases lay in between. The CDR3 extends over 14 amino acids. The germline V gene has CDR1 LNHNV and CDR2 YYDKDF (reference sequence). The CDR3 nucleotides read TGTGCCACCAGCAGAGATCTTAATGTCAATGAGCAGTTCTTC. The encoded protein is CATSRDLNVNEQFF.

This clonotype was seen a few times. V gene TRBV12-3 or TRBV12-4 combines with J gene TRBJ2-1, with D perhaps matching TRBD1 or TRBD2 (5 bases each). The length of the CDR3 is 15 residues. V dropped 3 bases and J dropped 4 bases, with 13 bases sitting between them. The chain's CDR3 is CASSFERGVYNEQFF. The CDR3 DNA reads TGTGCCAGCAGTTTCGAGAGAGGGGTGTACAATGAGCAGTTCTTC.

This clonotype was seen more than once but under ten times. This chain links TRBV6-1 with TRBJ1-2; tentative D call: TRBD1 (5 bases). The CDR3 covers 14 residues. V was cut by 7 bases and J by 3 bases, with 15 bases left in between. Germline V lookup: CDR1 MNHNS, CDR2 SASEGT. CDR3 loop: CASTAAGQYYGYTF. The CDR3 region has the DNA TGTGCCAGCACCGCGGCAGGGCAATACTATGGCTACACCTTC.

The gene calls are TRBV2 and TRBJ2-5; TRBD1 aligns across 8 bases. CDR1 and CDR2 (germline): SNHLY, FYNNEI. The CDR3 extends over 16 amino acids. V was clipped by 7 bases and J by 5 bases; unmatched bases: 15. CDR3 sequence: CASTKYPTGEGETQYF. The CDR3 DNA is TGTGCCAGCACAAAATACCCGACAGGGGAAGGCGAGACCCAGTACTTC.

This chain connects TRBV20-1 to TRBJ2-3; tentative D call: TRBD1 (5 bases). From germline, CDR1 is DFQATT and CDR2 SNEGSKA (reference sequence). V was shortened by 8 bases and J by 0 bases, with 15 bases between the two germline ends. The CDR3 totals 14 residues. CDR3 sequence reads: CSLPGHSSTDTQYF. As DNA, the CDR3 is TGCAGTCTCCCAGGGCATAGTAGCACAGATACGCAGTATTTT.

Here the CDR3 reads CASSSGTNSHDNEQFF. The DNA for the CDR3 is TGTGCCAGCAGCTCAGGGACTAACTCACACGACAATGAGCAGTTCTTC. V usage is TRBV7-2 and J usage is TRBJ2-1; TRBD2 matches 7 bases. V shed 4 bases and J 5 bases; nucleotides not matched to a gene: 11. The CDR3 contains 16 residues. Germline V gives CDR1 SGHTA, CDR2 FQGNSA.

The rearrangement links TRBV20-1 to TRBJ2-5, with D possibly being TRBD2 (6 bases). This CDR3 is built from 16 residues. V lost 3 bases to trimming and J lost 4 bases, with 21 bases between them. Per the germline V gene, CDR1 is DFQATT and CDR2 is SNEGSKA (reference sequence). The CDR3 DNA is TGCAGTGCTAGCCCTCCAGCCGGGAGTGGGGGAGAGACCCAGTACTTC. It codes for CSASPPAGSGGETQYF.

The chain combines TRBV10-3 with TRBJ2-7; D not certain. Germline V gene lookup returns CDR1 ENHRY and CDR2 SYGVKD. The ends were cut back, 6 bases at V and 2 bases at J, with 20 bases in the middle. The CDR3 runs to 16 residues. The CDR3 sequence: CAIRDTLRRSAYEQYF. The CDR3 nucleotides are TGTGCCATCAGGGATACTCTTCGACGGTCCGCCTACGAGCAGTACTTC.

This clonotype was found once. The chain carries TRBV2 and TRBJ2-3; D not resolved. This CDR3 contains 13 residues. The germline CDR1 and CDR2 sequences are SNHLY and FYNNEI. Trimming removed 4 bases at V and 3 bases at J, with 8 bases between. Here the CDR3 reads CASSAFVTDTQYF. The CDR3 nucleotides are TGTGCCAGCAGTGCTTTTGTGACAGATACGCAGTATTTT.

The chain combines TRBV6-2 or TRBV6-3 with TRBJ1-2; D is unresolved. This CDR3 contains 11 residues. Germline CDR1 reads MNHEY; CDR2 reads SVGEGT. V lost 7 bases and J lost 2, with 5 bases in between. For the CDR3, the DNA is TGTGCCAGCAAACAGAACTATGGCTACACCTTC. Protein sequence: CASKQNYGYTF.

This clonotype showed up just a few times. This chain joins TRBV7-6 and TRBJ2-2; TRBD1 is a possible D gene (6 bases). The CDR3 length is 16 residues. Trimming took 3 bases from V and 1 from J, leaving 12 bases between them. Germline CDR1 SGHVS, CDR2 FNYEAQ. CDR3 residues: CASSLFTGQNTGELFF. The DNA for the CDR3 is TGTGCCAGCAGCTTGTTCACGGGACAGAACACCGGGGAGCTGTTTTTT.